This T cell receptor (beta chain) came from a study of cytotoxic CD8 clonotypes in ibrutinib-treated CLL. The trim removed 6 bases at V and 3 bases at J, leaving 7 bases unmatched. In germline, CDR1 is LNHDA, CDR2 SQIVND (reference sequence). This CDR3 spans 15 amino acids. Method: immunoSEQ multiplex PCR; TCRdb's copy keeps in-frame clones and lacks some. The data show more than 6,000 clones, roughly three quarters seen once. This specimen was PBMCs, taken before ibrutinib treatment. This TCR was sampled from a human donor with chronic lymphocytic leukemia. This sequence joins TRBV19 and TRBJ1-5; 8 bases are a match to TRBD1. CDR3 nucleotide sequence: TGTGCCAGTAGCCCGGACAGGGTCGACAATCAGCCCCAGCATTTT. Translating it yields CASSPDRVDNQPQHF.